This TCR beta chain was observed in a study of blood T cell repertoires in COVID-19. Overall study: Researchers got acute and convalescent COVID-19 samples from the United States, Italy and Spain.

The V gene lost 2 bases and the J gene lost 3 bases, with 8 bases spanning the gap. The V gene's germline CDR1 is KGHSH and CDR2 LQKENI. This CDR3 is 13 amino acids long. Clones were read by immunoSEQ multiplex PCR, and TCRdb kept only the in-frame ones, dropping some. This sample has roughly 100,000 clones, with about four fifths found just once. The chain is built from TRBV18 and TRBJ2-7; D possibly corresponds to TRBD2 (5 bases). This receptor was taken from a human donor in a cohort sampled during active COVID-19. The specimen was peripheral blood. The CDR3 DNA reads TGTGCCAGCTCACCAAGGACTTTCTACGAGCAGTACTTC. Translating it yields CASSPRTFYEQYF.